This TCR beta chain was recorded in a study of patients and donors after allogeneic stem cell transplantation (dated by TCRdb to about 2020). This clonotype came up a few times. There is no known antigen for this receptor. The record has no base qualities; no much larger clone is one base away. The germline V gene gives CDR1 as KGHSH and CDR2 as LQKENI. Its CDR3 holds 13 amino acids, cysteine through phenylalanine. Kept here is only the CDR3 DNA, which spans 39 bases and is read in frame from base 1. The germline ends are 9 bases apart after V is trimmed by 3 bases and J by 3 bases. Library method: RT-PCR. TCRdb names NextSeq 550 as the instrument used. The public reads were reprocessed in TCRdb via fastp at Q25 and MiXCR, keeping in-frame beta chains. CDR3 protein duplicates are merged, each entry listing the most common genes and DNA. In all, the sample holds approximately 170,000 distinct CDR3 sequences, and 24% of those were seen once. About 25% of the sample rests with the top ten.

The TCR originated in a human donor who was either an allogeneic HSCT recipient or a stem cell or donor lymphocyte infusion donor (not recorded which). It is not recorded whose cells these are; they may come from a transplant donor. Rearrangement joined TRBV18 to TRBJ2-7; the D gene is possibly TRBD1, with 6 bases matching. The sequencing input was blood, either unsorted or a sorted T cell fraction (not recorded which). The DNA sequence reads TGTGCCAGCTCACCCATGACAGGCTACGAGCAGTACTTC. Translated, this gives CASSPMTGYEQYF.